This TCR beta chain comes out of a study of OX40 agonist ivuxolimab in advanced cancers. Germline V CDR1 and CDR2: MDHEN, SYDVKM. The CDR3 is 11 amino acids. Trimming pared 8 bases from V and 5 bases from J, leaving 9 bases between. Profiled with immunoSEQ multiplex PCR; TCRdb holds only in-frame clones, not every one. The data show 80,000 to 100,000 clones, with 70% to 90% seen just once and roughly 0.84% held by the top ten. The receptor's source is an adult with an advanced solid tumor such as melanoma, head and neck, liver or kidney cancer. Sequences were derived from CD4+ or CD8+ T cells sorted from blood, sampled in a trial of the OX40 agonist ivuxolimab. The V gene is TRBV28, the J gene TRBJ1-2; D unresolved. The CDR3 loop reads CASQIEYGYTF. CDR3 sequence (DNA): TGTGCCAGCCAGATTGAATATGGCTACACCTTC.